This T cell receptor (beta chain) was documented in a study of multiple sclerosis patients with progressive multifocal leukoencephalopathy. Repertoires were generated with immunoSEQ multiplex PCR, while TCRdb's copy carries only in-frame clones and drops some. The sample carries tens of thousands of clones, 85% to 90% recorded once. The CDR3 is 14 amino acids. V lost 1 base and J lost 2, with 6 bases in between. In germline, CDR1 is SEHNR, CDR2 FQNEAQ (reference sequence). Time point given: before natalizumab initiation. Sequenced material: PBMCs. The origin of this receptor is a human donor with multiple sclerosis. This chain links TRBV7-9 with TRBJ1-5, with D unresolved. The CDR3: CASSLGTRNQPQHF. CDR3 in DNA: TGTGCCAGCAGCTTAGGGACCCGCAATCAGCCCCAGCATTTT.